This is a list of T cell receptor beta chains from one sample in a study of blood T cell repertoires in COVID-19. Clones were read by immunoSEQ multiplex PCR, and TCRdb kept only the in-frame ones, dropping some. The table shows a few hundred thousand clones, with around 88% occurring only once. The material sequenced was peripheral blood. The origin of the receptors is a woman between 45 and 65 years old with COVID-19, enrolled during active disease. CDR3s include the opening cysteine and the closing phenylalanine or tryptophan. Each record gives: clone size, J gene, D gene, V gene, CDR3 protein, CDR3 DNA. D genes are given only for firm matches. For some rows the clone size is stated as once, few or many, or as a class when expanded; others skip it.

NA TRBJ1-1 NA TRBV18 CASSPIGNTEAFF TGTGCCAGCTCACCAATCGGGAACACTGAAGCTTTCTTT
NA TRBJ1-1 NA TRBV5-6 CASSFGRGNTEAFF TGTGCCAGCAGCTTTGGTCGGGGAAACACTGAAGCTTTCTTT
NA TRBJ1-1 NA TRBV19 CASSIDLIPGEDTEAFF TGTGCCAGTAGTATAGATCTAATCCCCGGTGAGGACACTGAAGCTTTCTTT
once TRBJ2-7 TRBD1 TRBV7-9 CASSALLIQGASYEQYF TGTGCCAGCAGCGCACTGCTAATACAGGGGGCTTCCTACGAGCAGTACTTC
NA TRBJ1-6 NA TRBV5-8 CASSVTGIRYNSPLHF TGTGCCAGCAGCGTGACCGGGATAAGGTATAATTCACCCCTCCACTTT
NA TRBJ1-2 NA TRBV29-1 CSVEATTGRGYGYTF TGCAGCGTTGAGGCGACCACGGGGAGGGGCTATGGCTACACCTTC
NA TRBJ1-1 NA TRBV6-1 CASSERTAEAFF TGTGCCAGCAGTGAAAGGACAGCTGAAGCTTTCTTT
NA TRBJ2-3 TRBD2 TRBV27 CASDPGRGRNTDTQYF TGTGCCAGCGACCCGGGGCGGGGGAGGAACACAGATACGCAGTATTTT
NA TRBJ2-7 TRBD1 TRBV23-1 CASSRQLGRGQGNPYEQYF TGCGCCAGTAGTCGACAACTAGGGAGGGGACAGGGAAACCCCTACGAGCAGTACTTC
NA TRBJ1-6 NA TRBV27 CASSQGQLLGNSPLHF TGTGCCAGCAGTCAAGGACAGCTCCTTGGGAATTCACCCCTCCACTTT
NA TRBJ1-2 NA TRBV10-2 CASSAGGEDYGYTF TGCGCCAGCAGTGCTGGGGGGGAGGACTATGGCTACACCTTC
NA TRBJ1-2 NA TRBV29-1 CSVEIGGEGYTF TGCAGCGTTGAAATCGGAGGGGAAGGCTACACCTTC
NA TRBJ2-7 TRBD1 TRBV7-6 CASSQGQGASYEQYF TGTGCCAGCAGCCAAGGACAGGGGGCATCCTACGAGCAGTACTTC
NA TRBJ2-7 TRBD1 TRBV28 CASRDRGLVVHEQYF TGTGCCAGCCGGGACAGGGGGCTGGTAGTCCACGAGCAGTACTTC
few TRBJ2-5 NA TRBV3-1/TRBV3-2 CASSHAGGETQYF TGTGCCAGCAGCCATGCCGGGGGAGAGACCCAGTACTTC
few TRBJ2-7 TRBD1 TRBV7-9 CASSDRVYEQYF TGTGCCAGCTCGGACAGGGTCTACGAGCAGTACTTC
once TRBJ2-1 NA TRBV7-9 CASSLGREVNEQFF TGTGCCAGCAGCTTAGGCAGGGAGGTGAATGAGCAGTTCTTC
NA TRBJ1-6 TRBD1 TRBV13 CASRTGTGYSPLHF TGTGCCAGCAGGACCGGGACAGGGTATTCACCCCTCCACTTT
NA TRBJ1-1 TRBD1 TRBV11-1 CASSRDREDTEAFF TGTGCCAGCAGCCGGGACAGGGAGGACACTGAAGCTTTCTTT
few TRBJ1-3 TRBD1 TRBV5-4 CASSSTLTGTGNTIYF TGTGCCAGCAGCTCGACCTTGACAGGGACTGGAAACACCATATATTTT
NA TRBJ2-5 NA TRBV10-3 CAISEPFGALLETQYF TGTGCCATCAGTGAACCCTTTGGAGCCCTACTAGAGACCCAGTACTTC
NA TRBJ1-6 NA TRBV7-6 CASSLGPGANSPLHF TGTGCCAGCAGCTTAGGTCCAGGGGCGAATTCACCCCTCCACTTT
once TRBJ2-3 NA TRBV5-8 CASSLVAGASTDTQYF TGTGCCAGCAGCTTGGTGGCAGGCGCAAGCACAGATACGCAGTATTTT
NA TRBJ2-5 NA TRBV7-2 CASSFGGGETQYF TGTGCCAGCAGCTTTGGTGGAGGAGAGACCCAGTACTTC
once TRBJ2-1 NA TRBV28 CASGQSSSYNEQFF TGTGCCAGCGGCCAGTCTAGCTCCTACAATGAGCAGTTCTTC
NA TRBJ1-1 NA TRBV6-5 CASSYRLDSYTEAFF TGTGCCAGCAGTTACCGCCTGGACAGTTACACTGAAGCTTTCTTT
NA TRBJ2-2 NA TRBV2 CASSRARGFGELFF TGTGCCAGCAGTCGGGCCAGGGGCTTCGGGGAGCTGTTTTTT
NA TRBJ2-1 TRBD1 TRBV14 CASSPSAGTGHNEQFF TGTGCCAGCAGCCCCTCAGCCGGGACAGGGCACAATGAGCAGTTCTTC
NA TRBJ1-2 NA TRBV20-1 CSASGDSGYTF TGCAGTGCTAGCGGGGACTCCGGCTACACCTTC
NA TRBJ1-2 TRBD1 TRBV5-1 CASSPGQIREGYTF TGCGCCAGCAGCCCGGGACAGATTCGAGAGGGCTACACCTTC
NA TRBJ2-1 NA TRBV5-1 CASSLVTTGNFYNEQFF TGCGCCAGCAGCTTGGTTACGACGGGGAACTTCTACAATGAGCAGTTCTTC
NA TRBJ1-3 NA TRBV6-5 CASLQQGSGNTIYF TGTGCCAGCCTGCAACAGGGCTCTGGAAACACCATATATTTT
NA TRBJ2-6 NA TRBV27 CASKGDEITSLGANVLTF TGTGCCAGCAAGGGGGACGAGATAACATCGTTGGGGGCCAACGTCCTGACTTTC
NA TRBJ1-6 NA TRBV11-1 CASSLSRGAGSPLHF TGTGCCAGCAGCCTCTCCAGAGGCGCAGGGTCACCCCTCCACTTT